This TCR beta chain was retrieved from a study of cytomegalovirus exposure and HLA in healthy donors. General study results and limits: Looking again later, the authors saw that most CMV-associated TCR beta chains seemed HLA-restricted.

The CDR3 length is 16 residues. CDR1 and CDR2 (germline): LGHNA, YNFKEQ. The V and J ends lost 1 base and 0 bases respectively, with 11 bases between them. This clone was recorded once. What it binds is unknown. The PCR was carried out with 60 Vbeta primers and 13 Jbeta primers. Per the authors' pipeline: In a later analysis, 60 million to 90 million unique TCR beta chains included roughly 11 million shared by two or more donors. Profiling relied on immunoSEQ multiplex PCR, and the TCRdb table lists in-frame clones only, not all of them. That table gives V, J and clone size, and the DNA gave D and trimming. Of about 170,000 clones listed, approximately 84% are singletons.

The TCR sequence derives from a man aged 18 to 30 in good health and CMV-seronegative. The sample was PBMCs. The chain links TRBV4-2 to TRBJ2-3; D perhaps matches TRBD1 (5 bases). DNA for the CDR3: TGTGCCAGCAGCCAAGGAGACAGAGATAGCACAGATACGCAGTATTTT. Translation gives CASSQGDRDSTDTQYF.